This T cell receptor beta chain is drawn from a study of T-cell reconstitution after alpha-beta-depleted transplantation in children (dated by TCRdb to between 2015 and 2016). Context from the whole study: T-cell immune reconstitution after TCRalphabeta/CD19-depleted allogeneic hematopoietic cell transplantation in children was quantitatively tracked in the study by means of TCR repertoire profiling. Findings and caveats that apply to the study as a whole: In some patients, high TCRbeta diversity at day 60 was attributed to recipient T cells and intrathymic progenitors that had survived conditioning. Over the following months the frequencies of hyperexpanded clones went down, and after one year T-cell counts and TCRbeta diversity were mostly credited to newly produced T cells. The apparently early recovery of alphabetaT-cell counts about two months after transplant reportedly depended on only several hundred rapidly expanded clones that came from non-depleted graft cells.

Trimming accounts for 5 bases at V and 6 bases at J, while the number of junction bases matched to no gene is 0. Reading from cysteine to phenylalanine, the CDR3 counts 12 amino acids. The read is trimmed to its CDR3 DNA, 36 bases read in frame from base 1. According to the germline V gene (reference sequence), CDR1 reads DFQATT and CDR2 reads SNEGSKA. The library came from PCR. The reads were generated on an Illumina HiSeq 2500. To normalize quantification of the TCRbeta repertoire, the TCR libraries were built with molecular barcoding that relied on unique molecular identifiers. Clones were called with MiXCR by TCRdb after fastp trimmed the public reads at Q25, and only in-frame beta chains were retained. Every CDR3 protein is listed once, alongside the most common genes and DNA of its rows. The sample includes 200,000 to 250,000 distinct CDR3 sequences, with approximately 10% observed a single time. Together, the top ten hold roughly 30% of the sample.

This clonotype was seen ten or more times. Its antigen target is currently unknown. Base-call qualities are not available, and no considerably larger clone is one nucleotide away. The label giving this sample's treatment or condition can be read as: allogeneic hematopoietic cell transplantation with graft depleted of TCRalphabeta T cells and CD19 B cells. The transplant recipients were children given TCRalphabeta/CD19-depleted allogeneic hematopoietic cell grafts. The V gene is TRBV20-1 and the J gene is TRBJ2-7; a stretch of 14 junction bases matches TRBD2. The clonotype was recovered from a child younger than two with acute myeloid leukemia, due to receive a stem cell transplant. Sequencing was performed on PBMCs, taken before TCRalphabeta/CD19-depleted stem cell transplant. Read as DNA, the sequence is TGCAGTGCTGGGACTAGCGGGAGCGAGCAGTACTTC. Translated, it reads CSAGTSGSEQYF.